The TCR beta chain under discussion was sequenced for a study of cytomegalovirus exposure and HLA in healthy donors. Study outcomes and limitations: For most TCR sequences rarity was the rule, although some public TCRs occurred in many donors.

V was cut by 8 bases and J by 2 bases, with 13 bases left in between. CDR3 length: 13 amino acids. Germline-derived CDR1 and CDR2 are MDHEN and SYDVKM. Produced via immunoSEQ multiplex PCR; TCRdb's table is partial and in-frame only. The table shows around 220,000 clones, with approximately 86% occurring only once. Regarding this clone: As yet, its antigen is unknown.

The TCR comes from a woman younger than 30 in good health and CMV-seronegative. The chain uses TRBV28 and TRBJ2-7, with D maybe TRBD2 (6 bases). The specimen sequenced was PBMCs. The CDR3: CASRNGGTYEQYF. The CDR3 DNA reads TGTGCCAGCCGCAACGGGGGAACCTACGAGCAGTACTTC.